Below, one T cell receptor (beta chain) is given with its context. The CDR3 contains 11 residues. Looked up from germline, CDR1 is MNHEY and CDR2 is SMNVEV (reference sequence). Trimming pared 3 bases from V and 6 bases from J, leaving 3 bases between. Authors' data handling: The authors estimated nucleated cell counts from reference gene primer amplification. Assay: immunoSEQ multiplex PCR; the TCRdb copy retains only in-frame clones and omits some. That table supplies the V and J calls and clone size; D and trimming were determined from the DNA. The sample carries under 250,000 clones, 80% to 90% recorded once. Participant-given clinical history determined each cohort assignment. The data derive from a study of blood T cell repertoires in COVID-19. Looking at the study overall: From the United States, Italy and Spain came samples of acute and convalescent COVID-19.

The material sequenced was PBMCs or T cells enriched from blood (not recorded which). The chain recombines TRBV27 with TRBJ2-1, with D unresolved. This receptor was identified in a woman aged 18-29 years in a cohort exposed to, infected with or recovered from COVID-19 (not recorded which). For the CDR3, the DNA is TGTGCCAGCAGTTTCATCAATGAGCAGTTCTTC. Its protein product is CASSFINEQFF.